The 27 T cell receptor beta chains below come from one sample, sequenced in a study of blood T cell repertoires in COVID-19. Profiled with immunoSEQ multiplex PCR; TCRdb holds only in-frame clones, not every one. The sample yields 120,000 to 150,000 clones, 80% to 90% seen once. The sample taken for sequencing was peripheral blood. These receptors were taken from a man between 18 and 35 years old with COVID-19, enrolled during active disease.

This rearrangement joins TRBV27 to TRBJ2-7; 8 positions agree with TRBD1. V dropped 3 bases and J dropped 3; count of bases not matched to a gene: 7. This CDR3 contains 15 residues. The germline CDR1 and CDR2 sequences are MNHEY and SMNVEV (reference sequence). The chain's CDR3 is CASSLTGTGGYEQYF. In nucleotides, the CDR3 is TGTGCCAGCAGTTTGACCGGGACAGGCGGCTACGAGCAGTACTTC.

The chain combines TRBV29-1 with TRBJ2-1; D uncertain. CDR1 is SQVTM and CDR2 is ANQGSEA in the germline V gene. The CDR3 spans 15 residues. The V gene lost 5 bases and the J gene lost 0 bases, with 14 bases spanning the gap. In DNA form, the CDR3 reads TGCAGCGTTCCCCCCGGGTCTAGCTCCTACAATGAGCAGTTCTTC. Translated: CSVPPGSSSYNEQFF.

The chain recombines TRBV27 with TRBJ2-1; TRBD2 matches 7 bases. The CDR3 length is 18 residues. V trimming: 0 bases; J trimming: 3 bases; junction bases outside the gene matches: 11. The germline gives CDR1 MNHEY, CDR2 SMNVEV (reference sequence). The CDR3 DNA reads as TGTGCCAGCAGTTTATCAATCAGACTAGCCCACGTCTACAATGAGCAGTTCTTC. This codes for CASSLSIRLAHVYNEQFF.

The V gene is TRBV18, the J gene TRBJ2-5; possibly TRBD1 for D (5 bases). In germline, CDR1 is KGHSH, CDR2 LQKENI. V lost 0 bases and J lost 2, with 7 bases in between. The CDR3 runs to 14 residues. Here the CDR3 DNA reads TGTGCCAGCTCACCACCGGGGCCACAAGAGACCCAGTACTTC. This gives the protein CASSPPGPQETQYF.

The CDR3 region is CASSLALSTDTQYF. In nucleotides, the CDR3 is TGTGCCAGCAGCTTGGCCCTTAGCACAGATACGCAGTATTTT. This chain uses TRBV5-4 with TRBJ2-3; D unclear. Germline V gene sequence: CDR1 SGHNT, CDR2 YYREEE (reference sequence). Trimming stripped 0 bases from V and 0 bases from J, with 5 bases between. CDR3 size: 14 residues.

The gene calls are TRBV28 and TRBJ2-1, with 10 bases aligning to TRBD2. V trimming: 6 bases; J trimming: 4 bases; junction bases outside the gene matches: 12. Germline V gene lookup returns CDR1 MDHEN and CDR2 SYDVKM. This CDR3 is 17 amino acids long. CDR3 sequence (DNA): TGTGCCAGCAGAGCAGCGGGAGGGATCCCTCTTTACAATGAGCAGTTCTTC. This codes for CASRAAGGIPLYNEQFF.

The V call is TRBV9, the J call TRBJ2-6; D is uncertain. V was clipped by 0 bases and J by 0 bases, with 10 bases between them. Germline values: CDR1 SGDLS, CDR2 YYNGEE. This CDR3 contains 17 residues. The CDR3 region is CASSVGRLSSGANVLTF. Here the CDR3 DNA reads TGTGCCAGCAGCGTAGGCAGGTTAAGCTCTGGGGCCAACGTCCTGACTTTC.

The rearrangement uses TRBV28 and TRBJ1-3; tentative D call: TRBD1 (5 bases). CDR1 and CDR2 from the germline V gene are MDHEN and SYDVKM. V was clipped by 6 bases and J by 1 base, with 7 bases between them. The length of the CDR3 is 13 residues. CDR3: CASRTGSGNTIYF. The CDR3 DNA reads TGTGCCAGCAGAACAGGATCTGGAAACACCATATATTTT.

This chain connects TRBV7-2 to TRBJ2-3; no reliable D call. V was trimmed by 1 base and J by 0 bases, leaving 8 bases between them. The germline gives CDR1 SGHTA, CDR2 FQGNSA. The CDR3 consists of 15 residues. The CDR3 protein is CASSLGVASTDTQYF. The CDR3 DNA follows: TGTGCCAGCAGCTTAGGGGTAGCTAGCACAGATACGCAGTATTTT. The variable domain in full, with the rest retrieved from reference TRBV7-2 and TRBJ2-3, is GAGVSQSPSNKVTEKGKDVELRCDPISGHTALYWYRQSLGQGLEFLIYFQGNSAPDKSGLPSDRFSAERTGGSVSTLTIQRTQQEDSAVYLCASSLGVASTDTQYFGPGTRLTVL.

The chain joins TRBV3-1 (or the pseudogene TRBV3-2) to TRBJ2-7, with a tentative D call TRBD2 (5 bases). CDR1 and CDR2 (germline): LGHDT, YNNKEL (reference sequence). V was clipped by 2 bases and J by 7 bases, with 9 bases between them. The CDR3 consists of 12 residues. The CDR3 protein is CASSQLTGEQYF. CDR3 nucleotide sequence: TGTGCCAGCAGCCAATTGACGGGAGAGCAGTACTTC.

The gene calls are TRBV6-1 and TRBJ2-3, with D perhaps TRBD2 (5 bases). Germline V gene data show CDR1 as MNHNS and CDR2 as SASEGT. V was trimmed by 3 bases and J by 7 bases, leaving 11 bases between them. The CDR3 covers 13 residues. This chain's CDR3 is CASSEGDTNTQYF. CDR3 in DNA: TGTGCCAGCAGTGAGGGAGACACGAATACGCAGTATTTT.

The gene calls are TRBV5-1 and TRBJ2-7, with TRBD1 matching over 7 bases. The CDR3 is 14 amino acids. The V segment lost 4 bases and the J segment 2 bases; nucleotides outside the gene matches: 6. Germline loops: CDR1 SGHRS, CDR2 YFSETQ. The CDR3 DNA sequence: TGCGCCAGCAGCGACCGGGACAGCGCCTACGAGCAGTACTTC. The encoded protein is CASSDRDSAYEQYF.

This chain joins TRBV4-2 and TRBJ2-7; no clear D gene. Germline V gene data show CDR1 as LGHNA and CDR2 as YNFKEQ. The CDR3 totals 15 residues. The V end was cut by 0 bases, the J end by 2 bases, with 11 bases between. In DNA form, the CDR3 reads TGTGCCAGCAGCCAAGAGGAGCAGAATACCTACGAGCAGTACTTC. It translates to CASSQEEQNTYEQYF.

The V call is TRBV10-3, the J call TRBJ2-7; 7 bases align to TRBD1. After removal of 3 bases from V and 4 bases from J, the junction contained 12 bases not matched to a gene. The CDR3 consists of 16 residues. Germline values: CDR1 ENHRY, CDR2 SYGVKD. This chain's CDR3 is CAISDPSGAGGYEQYF. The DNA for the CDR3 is TGTGCCATCAGTGACCCCTCAGGGGCAGGGGGATACGAGCAGTACTTC.

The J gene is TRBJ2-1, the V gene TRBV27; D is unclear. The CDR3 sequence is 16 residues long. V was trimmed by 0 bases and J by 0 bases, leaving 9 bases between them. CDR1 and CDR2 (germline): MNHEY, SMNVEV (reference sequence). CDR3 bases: TGTGCCAGCAGTTTATCCGCCAAGAGCTCCTACAATGAGCAGTTCTTC. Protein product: CASSLSAKSSYNEQFF.

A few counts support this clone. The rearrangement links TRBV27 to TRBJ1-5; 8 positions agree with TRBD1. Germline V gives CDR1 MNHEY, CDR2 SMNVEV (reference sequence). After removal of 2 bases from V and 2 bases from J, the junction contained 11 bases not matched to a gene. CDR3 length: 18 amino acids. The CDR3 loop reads CASSLTGGRGRRNQPQHF. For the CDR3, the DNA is TGTGCCAGCAGTTTAACCGGGGGCAGGGGGCGACGCAATCAGCCCCAGCATTTT.

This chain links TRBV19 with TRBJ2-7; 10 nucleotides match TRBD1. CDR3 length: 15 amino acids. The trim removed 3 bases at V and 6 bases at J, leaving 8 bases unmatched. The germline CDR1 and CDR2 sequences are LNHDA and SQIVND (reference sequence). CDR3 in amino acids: CASSIRTGGGFEQYF. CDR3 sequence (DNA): TGTGCCAGTAGTATTCGGACAGGGGGGGGATTCGAGCAGTACTTC.

The CDR3 nucleotides read TGTGCCAGCAGCTCTACAGGGTTTGGTGGCTACACCTTC. Its translation is CASSSTGFGGYTF. V and J are TRBV7-9 and TRBJ1-2, with D perhaps matching TRBD1 (6 bases). This CDR3 is built from 13 residues. Trimming shortened V by 4 bases and J by 7 bases, and 13 bases separated the two germline ends. Germline V gene sequence: CDR1 SEHNR, CDR2 FQNEAQ (reference sequence).

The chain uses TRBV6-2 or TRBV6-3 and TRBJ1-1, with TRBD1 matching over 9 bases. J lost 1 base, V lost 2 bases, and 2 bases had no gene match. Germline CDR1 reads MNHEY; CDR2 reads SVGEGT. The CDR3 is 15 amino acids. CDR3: CASSYGGQGNTEAFF. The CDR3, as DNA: TGTGCCAGCAGTTACGGGGGACAGGGGAACACTGAAGCTTTCTTT.

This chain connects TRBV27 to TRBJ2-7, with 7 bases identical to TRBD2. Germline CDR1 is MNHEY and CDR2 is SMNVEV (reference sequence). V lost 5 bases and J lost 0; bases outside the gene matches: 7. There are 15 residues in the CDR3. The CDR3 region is CASSKERGSSYEQYF. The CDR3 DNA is TGTGCCAGCAGTAAAGAGCGGGGTAGCTCCTACGAGCAGTACTTC.

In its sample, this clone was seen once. The CDR3 nucleotides are TGTGCCAGCAGCCGCGGGGGACTAGCGGGAGAGCAGTTCTTC. This gives the protein CASSRGGLAGEQFF. The V gene is TRBV7-9, the J gene TRBJ2-1; 13 bases are shared with TRBD2. The CDR3 runs 14 residues. From germline, CDR1 is SEHNR and CDR2 FQNEAQ (reference sequence). J gave up 10 bases and V 5 bases, and 5 bases lay outside the gene matches.

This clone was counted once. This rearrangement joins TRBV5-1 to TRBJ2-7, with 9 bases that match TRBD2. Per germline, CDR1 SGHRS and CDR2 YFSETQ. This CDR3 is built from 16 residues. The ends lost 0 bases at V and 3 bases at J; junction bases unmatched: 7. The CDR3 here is CASSLEGGRVVYEQYF. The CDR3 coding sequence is TGCGCCAGCAGCTTGGAAGGCGGGAGGGTAGTCTACGAGCAGTACTTC.

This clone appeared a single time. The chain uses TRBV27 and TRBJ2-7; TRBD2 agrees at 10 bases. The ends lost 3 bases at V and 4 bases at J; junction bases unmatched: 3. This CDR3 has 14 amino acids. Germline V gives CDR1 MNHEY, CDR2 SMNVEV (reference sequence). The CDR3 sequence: CASSFGTSEYEQYF. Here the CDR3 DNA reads TGTGCCAGCAGTTTCGGGACTAGCGAGTACGAGCAGTACTTC.

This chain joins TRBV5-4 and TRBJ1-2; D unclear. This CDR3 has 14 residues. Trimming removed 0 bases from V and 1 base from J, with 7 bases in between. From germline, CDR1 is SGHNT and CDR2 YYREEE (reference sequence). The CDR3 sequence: CASSLDHFNYGYTF. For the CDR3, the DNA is TGTGCCAGCAGCTTGGACCACTTTAACTATGGCTACACCTTC.

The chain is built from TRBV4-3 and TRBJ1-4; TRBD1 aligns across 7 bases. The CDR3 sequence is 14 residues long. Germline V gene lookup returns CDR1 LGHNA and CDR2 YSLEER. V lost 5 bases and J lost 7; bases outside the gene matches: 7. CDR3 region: CASSRGRPPEKLFF. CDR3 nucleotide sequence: TGCGCCAGCAGCAGGGGGCGGCCCCCTGAAAAACTGTTTTTT.

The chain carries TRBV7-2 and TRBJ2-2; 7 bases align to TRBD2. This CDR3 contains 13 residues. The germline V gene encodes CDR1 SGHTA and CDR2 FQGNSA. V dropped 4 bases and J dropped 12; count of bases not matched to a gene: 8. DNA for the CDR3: TGTGCCAGCAGCTATGGGGAGGGTCTCAAGCTGTTTTTT. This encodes CASSYGEGLKLFF. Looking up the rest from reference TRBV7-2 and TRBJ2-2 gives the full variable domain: GAGVSQSPSNKVTEKGKDVELRCDPISGHTALYWYRQSLGQGLEFLIYFQGNSAPDKSGLPSDRFSAERTGGSVSTLTIQRTQQEDSAVYLCASSYGEGLKLFFGEGSRLTVL.

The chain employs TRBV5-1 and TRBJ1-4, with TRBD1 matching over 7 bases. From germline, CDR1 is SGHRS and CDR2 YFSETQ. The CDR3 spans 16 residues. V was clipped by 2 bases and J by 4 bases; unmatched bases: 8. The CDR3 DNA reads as TGCGCCAGCAGCTTAGGACAGAGGGGGCGTAATGAAAAACTGTTTTTT. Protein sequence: CASSLGQRGRNEKLFF.